The clone carrying this TCR beta chain was recorded a few times. Its cognate antigen is unknown. The sample comes from a study of beta chain features in type 1 diabetes. As for the study in general: Examined across all samples were some 110,000,000 sorted cells.

Sequenced material consisted of expressed TCRB transcripts (all of the isolated RNA was reverse transcribed). The average output of naive, central memory and regulatory T cell samples was millions of reads. TCRdb's copy holds only in-frame clones and misses some; the assay was immunoSEQ multiplex PCR. The sample holds some 350,000 clones, approximately 12% seen once. Whole-study findings and limits: TCRB CDR3 length was moderately but significantly reduced in all four CD4+ subsets of Type 1 diabetes patients.

The J segment lost 0 bases and the V segment lost 2 bases, leaving 4 bases of the junction unmatched. Germline lookup yields CDR1 PRHDT and CDR2 FYEKMQ (reference sequence). The CDR3 loop spans 17 amino acids. The gene calls are TRBV13 and TRBJ2-3; 11 bases line up with TRBD2. The sequenced material came from naive CD4+ T cells from blood. The sequence was obtained from a young woman with type 1 diabetes. CDR3 region: CASSLRGLAASTDTQYF. CDR3 coding DNA: TGTGCCAGCAGCTTAAGGGGACTAGCGGCTAGCACAGATACGCAGTATTTT.